The 30 T cell receptor beta chains given below trace back to one sample, sequenced in a study of glioma-infiltrating T cells after dendritic cell vaccination (dated by TCRdb to the mid-2010s). Receptor libraries were prepared by the immunoSEQ multiplex PCR assay. Entries here come from immuneACCESS through TCRdb and include only in-frame sequences with V and J called. Some clones fail to appear in such tables; in the studies checked, an unresolved V gene covers under half of the shortfall, and the cause of the remainder is unknown. A total of approximately 100,000 clones appear in this sample, about four fifths of them only once. Of the sample, roughly 5.7% is held by the ten largest clones. Sequenced here: blood, sampled before dendritic cell vaccination. The receptor source for this set is a human donor with glioblastoma.

The chain carries TRBV7-9 and TRBJ1-2; weak D call: TRBD1 (5 bases). The CDR3 extends over 14 amino acids. Germline CDR1 is SEHNR and CDR2 is FQNEAQ (reference sequence). V was clipped by 1 base and J by 1 base, with 7 bases between them. The CDR3: CASSLGQINYGYTF. The CDR3 nucleotides read TGTGCCAGCAGCTTAGGACAGATTAACTATGGCTACACCTTC.

A note on this clone: One junction end disagrees with the germline gene, perhaps due to a read error. The V gene is TRBV15, the J gene TRBJ1-2; 8 bases are a match to TRBD1. Germline V CDR1 and CDR2: LNHNV, YYDKDF (reference sequence). This CDR3 contains 18 residues. The CDR3 loop is CATGRDDRGLRANYGYTF. In DNA form, the CDR3 reads TGTGCCACCGGCAGGGACGACAGGGGTTTGAGAGCTAACTATGGCTACACCTTC.

The table lists this clone with a few counts. The V gene is TRBV10-2, the J gene TRBJ2-7; 7 nucleotides match TRBD2. Trimming cost V 8 bases and J 0 bases; bases outside gene matches: 1. The CDR3 is made up of 12 amino acids. Germline-derived CDR1 and CDR2 are WSHSY and SAAADI. The CDR3 bases are TGCGCCAGCCTAGCGGACTCCTACGAGCAGTACTTC. Protein: CASLADSYEQYF.

This clone has a handful of counts. J is TRBJ1-1 and V is TRBV6-1; tentative D call: TRBD1 (5 bases). Trimming removed 5 bases at V and 0 bases at J, with 13 bases between. The CDR3 sequence is 15 residues long. Per the germline V gene, CDR1 is MNHNS and CDR2 is SASEGT. The CDR3 DNA sequence: TGTGCCAGCAGTTGGGGCCAGGGCGTGAACACTGAAGCTTTCTTT. This codes for CASSWGQGVNTEAFF.

The V gene is TRBV6-1, the J gene TRBJ1-2; 7 bases agree with TRBD1. Unmatched junction bases numbered 4, after V lost 6 bases and J lost 6 bases. CDR1 is MNHNS and CDR2 is SASEGT in the germline V gene. The CDR3 sequence is 12 residues long. CDR3: CASRATGHGYTF. CDR3 DNA sequence: TGTGCCAGCAGAGCGACAGGGCATGGCTACACCTTC.

The chain couples TRBV10-3 to TRBJ2-1, with a possible D match to TRBD2 (6 bases). The V and J ends lost 0 bases and 3 bases respectively, with 12 bases between them. CDR1 is ENHRY and CDR2 is SYGVKD in the germline V gene. The CDR3 length is 16 residues. The CDR3 bases are TGTGCCATCAGTGAGTCGGGCGGGATCCTCTACAATGAGCAGTTCTTC. It specifies CAISESGGILYNEQFF.

The V and J genes are TRBV2 and TRBJ1-1; 10 bases are a match to TRBD1. V shed 8 bases, J shed 4 bases, and the junction held 7 bases outside the gene matches. Germline lookup yields CDR1 SNHLY and CDR2 FYNNEI. There are 14 residues in the CDR3. The CDR3 nucleotides read TGTGCCAGCTCTAGGGACAGGGGTTCCACTGAAGCTTTCTTT. Translated, it gives CASSRDRGSTEAFF.

V is TRBV7-2 and J is TRBJ1-2, with D tentatively TRBD1 (5 bases). The CDR3 spans 15 residues. V lost 2 bases and J lost 4, with 14 bases in between. Germline CDR1 reads SGHTA; CDR2 reads FQGNSA. The CDR3, as DNA: TGTGCCAGCAGCTTACTGGTGGGGCAGGTCTATGGCTACACCTTC. Amino acid sequence: CASSLLVGQVYGYTF.

This clone was seen just once. V usage is TRBV28 and J usage is TRBJ1-5; D remains ambiguous. Germline CDR1 reads MDHEN; CDR2 reads SYDVKM. The CDR3 length is 13 residues. Deletions cut 8 bases from V and 1 base from J, with 9 bases between. The CDR3 sequence: CASRGMSNQPQHF. CDR3 bases: TGTGCCAGCCGAGGGATGAGCAATCAGCCCCAGCATTTT.

The chain employs TRBV6-1 and TRBJ2-7; TRBD1 matches at 7 bases. V shed 6 bases and J 3 bases; nucleotides not matched to a gene: 2. The germline gives CDR1 MNHNS, CDR2 SASEGT. CDR3 length: 12 amino acids. The CDR3 region is CASRDRVYEQYF. The CDR3 nucleotides are TGTGCCAGCAGAGACAGGGTCTACGAGCAGTACTTC.

This chain links TRBV7-8 with TRBJ1-6; no reliable D call. V lost 5 bases and J 5 bases, leaving 13 bases between the germline ends. This CDR3 is built from 15 residues. The germline gives CDR1 SGHVS, CDR2 FQNEAQ. The CDR3 loop is CASSPDGSHNSPLHF. The CDR3 nucleotides read TGTGCCAGCAGCCCCGACGGGTCCCATAATTCACCCCTCCACTTT.

The chain links TRBV7-9 to TRBJ1-2; 7 bases agree with TRBD1. There are 16 residues in the CDR3. Germline V gene lookup returns CDR1 SEHNR and CDR2 FQNEAQ (reference sequence). The V and J ends lost 0 bases and 4 bases, in that order; junction bases with no gene match: 8. Here the CDR3 reads CASSLADRAPSYGYTF. In DNA form, the CDR3 reads TGTGCCAGCAGCTTAGCCGACAGGGCCCCTTCCTATGGCTACACCTTC.

The chain has TRBV2 and TRBJ2-3, with 7 bases identical to TRBD1. CDR1 is SNHLY and CDR2 is FYNNEI in the germline V gene. The V gene end was trimmed by 6 bases and the J gene end by 6 bases; junction bases not matched to a gene: 12. The CDR3 spans 15 residues. In DNA, the CDR3 is TGTGCCAGCAGGGAGACAGGGATAGGGACGGATACGCAGTATTTT. This codes for CASRETGIGTDTQYF.

The rearrangement joins TRBV11-2 to TRBJ2-7, with D possibly TRBD2 on 7 matching bases. Trimming took 3 bases from V and 3 from J, leaving 24 bases between them. The CDR3 contains 18 residues. Germline loops: CDR1 SGHAT, CDR2 FQNNGV. The CDR3 is CASSFERGGPVSHYEQYF. The DNA of the CDR3 is TGTGCCAGCAGCTTTGAGAGGGGGGGGCCTGTTTCTCACTACGAGCAGTACTTC.

The chain has TRBV7-9 and TRBJ2-7; D ambiguous. The CDR3 runs to 11 residues. V was clipped by 1 base and J by 7 bases, with 5 bases between them. Germline V CDR1 and CDR2: SEHNR, FQNEAQ (reference sequence). CDR3 sequence: CASSLGVEQYF. DNA of the CDR3: TGTGCCAGCAGCTTAGGAGTGGAGCAGTACTTC.

J is TRBJ2-1 and V is TRBV7-9, with 9 bases aligning to TRBD2. There are 13 residues in the CDR3. CDR1 and CDR2 (germline): SEHNR, FQNEAQ (reference sequence). The CDR3 bases are TGTGCTTACCGGGCGGGAGGGCATAATGAGCAGTTCTTC. Amino acids: CAYRAGGHNEQFF.

The chain is built from TRBV5-4 and TRBJ2-1; 9 bases line up with TRBD2. The CDR3 consists of 14 residues. The trim removed 4 bases at V and 8 bases at J, leaving 7 bases unmatched. Germline V CDR1 and CDR2: SGHNT, YYREEE (reference sequence). The CDR3 coding sequence is TGTGCCAGCAGCGTGACCGGGACTAGCTATGAGCAGTTCTTC. The encoded protein is CASSVTGTSYEQFF.

This clone was detected only a few times. The chain couples TRBV6-1 to TRBJ2-3, with a possible D match to TRBD2 (6 bases). Trimming shortened V by 3 bases and J by 4 bases, and 17 bases separated the two germline ends. The CDR3 spans 16 residues. The germline CDR1 and CDR2 sequences are MNHNS and SASEGT. CDR3 bases: TGTGCCAGCAGTGACGGAGGAGGGCCGGAGCCAGATACGCAGTATTTT. It encodes CASSDGGGPEPDTQYF.

This clone was observed a single time. The chain carries TRBV5-1 and TRBJ2-3; 7 bases are a match to TRBD2. Germline lookup yields CDR1 SGHRS and CDR2 YFSETQ. This CDR3 spans 15 amino acids. V shed 5 bases and J 2 bases; nucleotides not matched to a gene: 8. The DNA for the CDR3 is TGCGCCAGCAGAGAACCCGGGACTATCACAGATACGCAGTATTTT. It specifies CASREPGTITDTQYF.

This clone was recorded once. The chain joins TRBV7-9 to TRBJ2-7; 7 bases match TRBD1. CDR1 SEHNR and CDR2 FQNEAQ come from the germline V gene (reference sequence). With V trimmed by 5 bases and J by 2 bases, 6 bases remained unmatched. The CDR3 consists of 14 residues. DNA of the CDR3: TGTGCCAGCAGCCCTAGGACAGGCACCTACGAGCAGTACTTC. This sequence encodes CASSPRTGTYEQYF.

This chain connects TRBV10-1 to TRBJ2-7; 10 bases line up with TRBD1. Trimming at V came to 8 bases and at J to 2 bases, leaving 9 bases not matched to a gene. The V gene's germline CDR1 is WNHNN and CDR2 SYGVQD (reference sequence). The CDR3 has 15 amino acids. The CDR3 loop is CASADGTGVTYEQYF. The CDR3 DNA reads TGCGCCAGCGCTGATGGGACAGGGGTGACCTACGAGCAGTACTTC.

This chain links TRBV19 with TRBJ1-1; 8 nucleotides match TRBD1. Germline lookup yields CDR1 LNHDA and CDR2 SQIVND (reference sequence). Trimming at V came to 5 bases and at J to 3 bases, leaving 5 bases not matched to a gene. The CDR3 runs 14 residues. In DNA form, the CDR3 reads TGTGCCAGTAGTCTTACAGGGGGTTACACTGAAGCTTTCTTT. It specifies CASSLTGGYTEAFF.

This clone showed up just once. The gene calls are TRBV29-1 and TRBJ1-5; D is ambiguous. The CDR3 contains 13 residues. Germline CDR1 is SQVTM and CDR2 is ANQGSEA. V was clipped by 4 bases and J by 2 bases, with 9 bases between them. CDR3 sequence: CSVANGGNQPQHF. CDR3 DNA: TGCAGCGTTGCAAACGGTGGCAATCAGCCCCAGCATTTT.

The chain uses TRBV29-1 and TRBJ1-2; D gene ambiguous. The V end lost 3 bases, the J end lost 4 bases, and 12 bases lay between the germline ends. Germline V gene lookup returns CDR1 SQVTM and CDR2 ANQGSEA. This CDR3 comprises 13 residues. The CDR3 coding sequence is TGCAGCGTTGATTGGGCAGGAAGCTATGGCTACACCTTC. It encodes CSVDWAGSYGYTF.

CDR3 coding DNA: TGTGCCAGTAATACAGGGGGCGGGCAGCCCCAGCATTTT. Translation: CASNTGGGQPQHF. The chain recombines TRBV19 with TRBJ1-5; TRBD1 matches at 9 bases. V lost 7 bases and J lost 7; bases outside the gene matches: 5. The V gene's germline CDR1 is LNHDA and CDR2 SQIVND (reference sequence). This CDR3 has 13 amino acids.

The chain recombines TRBV4-1 with TRBJ1-2, with a weak D call TRBD1 (5 bases). This CDR3 region has 16 residues. Germline lookup yields CDR1 MGHRA and CDR2 YSYEKL. V dropped 0 bases and J dropped 5 bases, with 16 bases sitting between them. CDR3 residues: CASSQDGGMGWYGYTF. The CDR3 nucleotides are TGCGCCAGCAGCCAAGATGGGGGGATGGGGTGGTATGGCTACACCTTC.

The V and J genes are TRBV18 and TRBJ1-2, with D perhaps matching TRBD1 (6 bases). This CDR3 spans 16 amino acids. Germline CDR1 KGHSH, CDR2 LQKENI. Trimming removed 3 bases from V and 1 base from J, with 15 bases in between. CDR3 DNA: TGTGCCAGCTCACCGACGACCAGAGGGGGTAACTATGGCTACACCTTC. Translation gives CASSPTTRGGNYGYTF.

This chain links TRBV6-5 with TRBJ2-6, with TRBD1 matching 7 bases. Losses at the gene ends were 6 bases for V and 4 bases for J; bases not matched to a gene: 3. The CDR3 has 14 amino acids. The germline V gene encodes CDR1 MNHEY and CDR2 SVGAGI. This CDR3 is CASRTGVGANVLTF. CDR3 sequence (DNA): TGTGCCAGCAGAACAGGGGTAGGGGCCAACGTCCTGACTTTC.

V gene TRBV2 combines with J gene TRBJ1-5; D is unresolved. Germline V CDR1 and CDR2: SNHLY, FYNNEI. Trimming cost V 5 bases and J 6 bases, with 17 bases left between them. This CDR3 has 15 residues. In DNA form, the CDR3 reads TGTGCCAGCAGTAAAGAGGAGGGCTTCGGTCAGCCCCAGCATTTT. It codes for CASSKEEGFGQPQHF.

This clone was recorded only once. V is TRBV12-2 and J is TRBJ1-2; TRBD1, as called in the table, went unchecked against the DNA. TRBV12-2 is termed a pseudogene. The CDR3 is 16 residues long. CDR3 residues: CASRLEGDRGFYGYTF. CDR3 sequence (DNA): TGTGCAAGTCGCTTAGAAGGGGACAGGGGATTTTATGGCTACACCTTC.